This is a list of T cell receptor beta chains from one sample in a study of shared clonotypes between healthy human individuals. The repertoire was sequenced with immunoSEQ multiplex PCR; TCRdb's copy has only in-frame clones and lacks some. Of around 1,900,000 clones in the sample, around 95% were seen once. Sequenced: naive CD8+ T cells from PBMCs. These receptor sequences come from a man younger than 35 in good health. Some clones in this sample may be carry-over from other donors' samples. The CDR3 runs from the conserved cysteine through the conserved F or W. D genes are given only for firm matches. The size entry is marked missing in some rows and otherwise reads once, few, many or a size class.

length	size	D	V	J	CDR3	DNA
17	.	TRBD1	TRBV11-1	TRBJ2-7	CASSFLLGTGDSYEQYF	TGTGCCAGCAGCTTCCTCCTTGGGACAGGAGACTCCTACGAGCAGTACTTC
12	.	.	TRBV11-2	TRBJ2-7	CASSHQGGEQYF	TGTGCCAGCAGCCACCAGGGGGGCGAGCAGTACTTC
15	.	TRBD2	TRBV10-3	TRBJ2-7	CAISEIAGDSYEQYF	TGTGCCATCAGTGAAATAGCGGGAGACTCCTACGAGCAGTACTTC
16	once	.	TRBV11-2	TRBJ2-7	CASSLDKTLSSYEQYF	TGTGCCAGCAGCTTAGATAAAACATTAAGCTCCTACGAGCAGTACTTC
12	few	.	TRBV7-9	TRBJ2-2	CASSQESGELFF	TGTGCCAGCAGCCAAGAGTCCGGGGAGCTGTTTTTT
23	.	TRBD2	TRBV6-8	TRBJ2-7	CASRTKTGTPRTSGSLKVYEQYF	TGTGCCAGCCGGACCAAAACAGGGACGCCTCGGACTAGCGGGAGTCTTAAAGTCTACGAGCAGTACTTC
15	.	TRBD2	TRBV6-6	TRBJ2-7	CASSPSGRPSYEQYF	TGTGCCAGCAGTCCTAGCGGGAGGCCCTCCTACGAGCAGTACTTC
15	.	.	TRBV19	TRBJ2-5	CASSAREGVWETQYF	TGTGCCAGTAGTGCCCGCGAAGGAGTCTGGGAGACCCAGTACTTC
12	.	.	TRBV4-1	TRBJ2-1	CASSPRGDEQFF	TGCGCCAGCAGCCCCAGGGGAGATGAGCAGTTCTTC
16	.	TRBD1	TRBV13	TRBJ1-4	CASSPTEGAGKEKLFF	TGTGCCAGCAGCCCCACTGAGGGGGCCGGTAAGGAAAAACTGTTTTTT
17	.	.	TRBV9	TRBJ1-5	CASSVVCPGGWDQPQHF	TGTGCCAGCAGCGTAGTATGTCCTGGGGGGTGGGATCAGCCCCAGCATTTT
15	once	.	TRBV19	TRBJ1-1	CASRQSGSYNTEAFF	TGTGCCAGTAGACAGTCAGGGTCATACAACACTGAAGCTTTCTTT
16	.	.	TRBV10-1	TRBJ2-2	CASSEGLFANTGELFF	TGCGCCAGCAGTGAGGGACTGTTCGCGAACACCGGGGAGCTGTTTTTT
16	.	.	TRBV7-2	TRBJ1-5	CASSLATRRYNQPQHF	TGTGCCAGCAGCTTAGCAACTCGGCGGTACAATCAGCCCCAGCATTTT
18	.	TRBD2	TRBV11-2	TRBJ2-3	CASSLDLWTSSRTDTQYF	TGTGCCAGCAGCTTAGATTTGTGGACTAGTAGTAGGACAGATACGCAGTATTTT
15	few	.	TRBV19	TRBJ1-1	CASSIGLGQATEAFF	TGTGCCAGTAGTATAGGGCTGGGGCAGGCCACTGAAGCTTTCTTT
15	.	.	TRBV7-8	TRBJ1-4	CASSPGRVTNEKLFF	TGTGCCAGCAGCCCCGGACGCGTGACTAATGAAAAACTGTTTTTT
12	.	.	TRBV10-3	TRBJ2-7	CAISEGVGPQYF	TGTGCCATCAGTGAGGGGGTGGGGCCGCAGTACTTC
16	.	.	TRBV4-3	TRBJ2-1	CASSQVLDPAYNEQFF	TGCGCCAGCAGCCAAGTACTGGACCCGGCCTACAATGAGCAGTTCTTC
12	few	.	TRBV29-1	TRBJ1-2	CSVDPLSPGYTF	TGCAGCGTTGATCCGCTTTCCCCTGGCTACACCTTC
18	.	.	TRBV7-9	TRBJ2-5	CASSSIQGPQSRGETQYF	TGTGCCAGCAGCTCAATACAGGGCCCGCAGTCTCGCGGAGAGACCCAGTACTTC
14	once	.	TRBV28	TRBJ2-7	CASSMAGNLYEQYF	TGTGCCAGCAGCATGGCGGGGAATCTCTACGAGCAGTACTTC
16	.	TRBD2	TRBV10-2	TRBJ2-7	CASSEAWTSGSHEQYF	TGCGCCAGCAGTGAGGCATGGACTAGCGGGAGCCACGAGCAGTACTTC
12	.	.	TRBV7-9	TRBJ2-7	CASSPGRYEQYF	TGTGCCAGCAGCCCCGGTCGCTACGAGCAGTACTTC
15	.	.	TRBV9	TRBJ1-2	CASSVVAGRNYGYTF	TGTGCCAGCAGCGTAGTGGCAGGGCGCAACTATGGCTACACCTTC
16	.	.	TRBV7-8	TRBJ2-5	CASSFPDREVQETQYF	TGTGCCAGCAGCTTCCCCGACAGGGAGGTCCAAGAGACCCAGTACTTC
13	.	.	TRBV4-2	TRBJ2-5	CASTGGPGETQYF	TGTGCCAGCACCGGAGGACCCGGGGAGACCCAGTACTTC
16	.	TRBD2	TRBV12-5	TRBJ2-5	CASGSAGSGREETQYF	TGTGCTAGTGGTTCCGCGGGCAGCGGGAGGGAAGAGACCCAGTACTTC
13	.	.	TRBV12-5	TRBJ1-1	CASGPEGLTEAFF	TGTGCTAGTGGGCCAGAAGGGCTCACTGAAGCTTTCTTT
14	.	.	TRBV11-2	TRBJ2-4	CASSFLTSKNIQYF	TGTGCCAGCAGCTTTCTAACCTCCAAAAACATTCAGTACTTC
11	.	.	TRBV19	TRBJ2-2	CASQVAGELFF	TGTGCCAGTCAGGTAGCCGGGGAGCTGTTTTTT
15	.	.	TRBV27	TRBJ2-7	CASSLTTRGAYEQYF	TGTGCCAGCAGTCTGACAACCCGAGGAGCTTACGAGCAGTACTTC
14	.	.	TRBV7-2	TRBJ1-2	CASSPPWQIYGYTF	TGTGCCAGCAGCCCCCCGTGGCAGATCTATGGCTACACCTTC
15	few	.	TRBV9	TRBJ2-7	CASSVDGTRSYEQYF	TGTGCCAGCAGCGTAGACGGGACCCGCTCCTACGAGCAGTACTTC
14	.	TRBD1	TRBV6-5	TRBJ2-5	CASRAYRGEETQYF	TGTGCCAGCAGGGCATACAGGGGTGAAGAGACCCAGTACTTC
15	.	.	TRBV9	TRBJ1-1	CASSVGAGMNTEAFF	TGTGCCAGCAGCGTAGGGGCAGGAATGAACACTGAAGCTTTCTTT
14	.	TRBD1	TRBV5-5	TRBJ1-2	CASIPDRGHYGYTF	TGTGCCAGCATTCCAGATAGGGGGCATTATGGCTACACCTTC
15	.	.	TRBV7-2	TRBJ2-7	CASRQTGFSSYEQYF	TGTGCCAGCAGACAAACAGGATTCAGCTCCTACGAGCAGTACTTC
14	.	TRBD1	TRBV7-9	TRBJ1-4	CASYGTGNNEKLFF	TGTGCCAGTTACGGGACAGGAAATAATGAAAAACTGTTTTTT
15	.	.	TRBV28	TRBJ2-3	CAITTPRSVTDTQYF	TGTGCCATCACTACTCCACGTAGTGTCACAGATACGCAGTATTTT
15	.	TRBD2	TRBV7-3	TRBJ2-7	CASSLGAGGSYEQYF	TGTGCCAGCAGCTTAGGGGCGGGAGGATCTTACGAGCAGTACTTC
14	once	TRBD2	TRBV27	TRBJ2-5	CASSLGLARETQYF	TGTGCCAGCAGCCTGGGACTAGCTCGGGAGACCCAGTACTTC
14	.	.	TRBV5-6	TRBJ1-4	CASSLGAAMGELFF	TGTGCCAGCAGCTTGGGGGCGGCTATGGGTGAACTGTTTTTT
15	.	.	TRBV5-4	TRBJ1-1	CASSLPGPLNTEAFF	TGTGCCAGCAGCCTCCCGGGACCCCTCAACACTGAAGCTTTCTTT
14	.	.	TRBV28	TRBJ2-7	CASSFLGFSYEQYF	TGTGCCAGCAGTTTCTTAGGGTTTTCCTACGAGCAGTACTTC
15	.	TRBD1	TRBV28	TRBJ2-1	CASSKLRDRAPEQFF	TGTGCCAGCAGTAAGCTACGGGACAGGGCGCCTGAGCAGTTCTTC
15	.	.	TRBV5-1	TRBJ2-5	CASSLLGRPGETQYF	TGCGCCAGCAGCTTGTTAGGGAGGCCTGGGGAGACCCAGTACTTC
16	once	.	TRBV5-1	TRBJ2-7	CASSAFVAVPTYEQYF	TGCGCCAGCAGCGCTTTCGTAGCGGTTCCCACCTACGAGCAGTACTTC
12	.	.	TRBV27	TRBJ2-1	CASTASYNEQFF	TGTGCCAGCACAGCCTCCTACAATGAGCAGTTCTTC